This T cell receptor beta chain originates from a study of T cells in Graves' hyperthyroidism and ophthalmopathy. Whole-study results and caveats: Most thyroid clonotypes expanded above 0.001 were also detected in blood.

Germline lookup yields CDR1 SEHNR and CDR2 FQNEAQ (reference sequence). Ends included, the CDR3 has 9 residues. RNA transcripts served as the template for amplifying TCR beta CDR3 regions. An initial round of RT-PCR targeting the TCR CDR3 relied on the HTBI primer set. TCRdb called the multiplex PCR reads again in MiXCR, with one record for every CDR3 protein. The table has roughly 420,000 distinct CDR3 sequences, 15% to 18% seen once; the top ten hold just under 8%. A word on this clonotype: Its antigen is as yet unknown. This CDR3 fails to terminate in the conserved phenylalanine or tryptophan, so it likely reflects a read error. The limits of the CDR3 on the DNA are not certain, so only TCRdb's listed CDR3 is given.

Sample: blood. The sequence came from a woman in her late teens or twenties with Graves' hyperthyroidism. The rearrangement uses TRBV7-9 and TRBJ2-7; the table names TRBD2, a call not compared with the DNA. CDR3 sequence reads: CASSRELAG.